This TCR beta chain emerged from a study of cytotoxic CD8 clonotypes in ibrutinib-treated CLL. Whole-study results and caveats: Treatment left the uncommon public clonotypes either contracted or stable in frequency.

The CDR3 is 18 amino acids. The germline V gene has CDR1 SGHRS and CDR2 YFSETQ. V lost 0 bases to trimming and J lost 3 bases; unmatched junction nucleotides: 7. Details on this clone: Antigen: not known.

Depths of 1 in 200,000 to 1 in 1 million T cells were the sequencing target. Assay used: immunoSEQ multiplex PCR; TCRdb lists only in-frame clones, some missing. Altogether some 130,000 clones are present, roughly three quarters being singletons, with the ten largest covering about 4.7%. The rearrangement uses TRBV5-1 and TRBJ1-6; 9 bases align to TRBD1. The specimen was PBMCs, collected after 24 months of ibrutinib treatment. This receptor was obtained from a human donor with chronic lymphocytic leukemia. The CDR3 spells CASSLGLRTGVYNSPLHF. The CDR3 nucleotides read TGCGCCAGCAGCTTGGGACTTCGGACAGGGGTCTATAATTCACCCCTCCACTTT.